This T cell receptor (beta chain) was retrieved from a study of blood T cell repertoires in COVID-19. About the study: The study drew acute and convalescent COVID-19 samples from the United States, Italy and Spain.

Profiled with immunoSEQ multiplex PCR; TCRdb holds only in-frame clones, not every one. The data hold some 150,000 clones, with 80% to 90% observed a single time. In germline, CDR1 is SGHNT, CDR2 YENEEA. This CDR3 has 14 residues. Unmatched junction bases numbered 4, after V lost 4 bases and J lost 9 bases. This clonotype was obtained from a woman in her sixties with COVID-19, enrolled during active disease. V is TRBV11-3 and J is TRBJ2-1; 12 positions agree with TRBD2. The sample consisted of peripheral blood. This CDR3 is CASSWGLAGFEQFF. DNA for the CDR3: TGTGCCAGCAGCTGGGGACTAGCGGGTTTTGAGCAGTTCTTC.